This T cell receptor (beta chain) was recorded in a study of T-cell memory formation after mild COVID-19. Study outcomes and limitations: Later expanders leaned CD4+, whereas day 15 to 85 contracting clones were balanced CD4/CD8.

In the case of this clonotype: The antigen is not known.

TCRdb reprocessed the 5' RACE reads with MiXCR, giving one entry per CDR3 protein. The sample carries fewer than 140,000 distinct CDR3 sequences, over 15% recorded once. From germline, CDR1 is SQVTM and CDR2 ANQGSEA. This CDR3 contains 14 residues. V trimming: 7 bases; J trimming: 9 bases; junction bases outside the gene matches: 9. The sequence was collected from an adult woman who had mild COVID-19 (a few samples of this study predate the infection). Cell type and time point are not known. This rearrangement joins TRBV29-1 to TRBJ2-1; TRBD2 agrees at 13 bases. Input material: PBMCs or a T cell subset sorted from them (not recorded which). CDR3 amino acids: CSAGLAGAGGEQFF. CDR3 sequence (DNA): TGCAGCGCCGGACTAGCGGGAGCAGGGGGTGAGCAGTTCTTC.